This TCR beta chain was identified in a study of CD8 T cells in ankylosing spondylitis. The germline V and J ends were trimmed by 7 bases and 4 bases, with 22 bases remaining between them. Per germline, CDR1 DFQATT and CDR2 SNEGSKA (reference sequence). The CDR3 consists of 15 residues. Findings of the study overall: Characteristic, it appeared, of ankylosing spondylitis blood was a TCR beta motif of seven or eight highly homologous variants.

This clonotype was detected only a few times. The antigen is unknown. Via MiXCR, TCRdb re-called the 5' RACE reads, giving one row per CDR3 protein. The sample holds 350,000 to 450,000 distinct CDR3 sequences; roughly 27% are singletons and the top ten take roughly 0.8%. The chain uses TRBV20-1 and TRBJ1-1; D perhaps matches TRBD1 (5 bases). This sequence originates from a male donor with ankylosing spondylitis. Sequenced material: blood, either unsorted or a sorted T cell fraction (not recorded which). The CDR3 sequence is CSVSLPGRAGTEAFF. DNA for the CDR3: TGCAGTGTCTCCCTACCGGGCAGGGCGGGCACTGAAGCTTTCTTT.